What follows describes a single TCR beta chain. Antigen unknown. Both iRepertoire HTBI primers and Arm-PCR of CDR3 regions were used to build the TCR beta libraries. TCRdb reprocessed the multiplex PCR reads via MiXCR and lists one record per CDR3 protein. The table lists 550,000 to 600,000 distinct CDR3 sequences, more than 15% of them singletons. Time point here: newly diagnosed GD, antithyroid drugs for less than 3 months. Construction of the TCR library relied on RNA isolated from PBMCs. EDTA tubes held roughly 8.1 milliliters of peripheral blood from each patient. This sample is part of a study of regulatory T cells in long-lasting Graves disease. Study-wide findings and caveats: With under 3,500 shared public clonotypes, persistent patients exceeded new patients, who shared about 1,000. There were preferences for TRBV28, TRBJ1-2 and TRBJ2-5 in persistent disease.

Germline values: CDR1 SEHNR, CDR2 FQNEAQ (reference sequence). CDR3 length equals 15 residues. V was clipped by 1 base and J by 3 bases, with 13 bases between them. These data are also associated with another study on T cells in Graves' hyperthyroidism and ophthalmopathy. This second study says: Subjects aged 18 to 65 presented with newly diagnosed hyperthyroidism of less than 2 months' duration.

The chain recombines TRBV7-9 with TRBJ2-7; TRBD2 is a possible D gene (5 bases). This TCR derives from a man aged 18 to 29 with Graves disease. Sequenced here: peripheral blood mononuclear cells (PBMCs), sampled at new diagnosis, from a patient treated with antithyroid drugs. The CDR3 sequence is CASSLDSASFYEQYF. The CDR3 DNA reads as TGTGCCAGCAGCTTAGATAGCGCCAGCTTCTACGAGCAGTACTTC. Looking up the rest from reference TRBV7-9 and TRBJ2-7 gives the full variable domain: DTGVSQNPRHKITKRGQNVTFRCDPISEHNRLYWYRQTLGQGPEFLTYFQNEAQLEKSRLLSDRFSAERPKGSFSTLEIQRTEQGDSAMYLCASSLDSASFYEQYFGPGTRLTVT.